Below, one TCR beta chain is given with its context. Its antigen is still unknown. Investigators sorted each CD8+ T cell subset in triplicate, taking 250,000 to 300,000 cells each time. The data derive from a study of CXCR3-negative and CXCR3-positive naive CD8 T cells. Findings and limits, study-wide: Higher TRB CDR3 hydrophobicity marked CXCR3-positive naive cells relative to CXCR3-negative naive cells. Cryopreserved cells partially lost CXCR3 expression, and fresh PBMCs were used in most assays.

UMI-tagged TRB cDNA libraries were built via 5' RACE. No DNA is given; TCRdb re-called the 5' RACE reads and lists each CDR3 protein once. Recorded for this sample: over 100,000 distinct CDR3 sequences. The clonotype originates from a human donor in good health. Some clones in this sample may be carry-over from other donors' samples. The sample taken for sequencing was naive CXCR3+ CD8+ T cells from blood. Subset denoted: CD45RO-CCR7+CD27+CD95- naive CD8+ T cells expressing CXCR3 (TNR3+).

This chain's CDR3 is CASSSRQGLQPQHF. The genes are TRBV27 and TRBJ1-5; TCRdb's D gene call, TRBD1, goes unchecked for lack of DNA. The CDR3 spans 14 residues. Germline lookup yields CDR1 MNHEY and CDR2 SMNVEV (reference sequence).